Listed below are T cell receptor beta chains from one sample, sequenced in a study of CD4 T cells in relation to SARS-CoV-2 and coronaviruses. The method was immunoSEQ multiplex PCR; TCRdb's version includes in-frame clones alone and lacks a portion of them. The data contain just over 15,000 clones, 75% to 85% of them singletons. These receptors' antigens are unknown. The specimen sequenced was CD4+ T cells from PBMCs, cultured in vitro. Receptors originate from a human donor in good health. Both conserved end residues are part of each CDR3. The D gene is left open where the match is weak. Only some rows state a clone size, as once, few, many or a class for expanded clones.

d_call j_call v_call clone_size cdr3_nt cdr3_aa
. TRBJ1-3 TRBV10-3 . TGTGCCATCAGTGAATCCGGGGGAGGAAACACCATATATTTT CAISESGGGNTIYF
TRBD1 TRBJ2-2 TRBV30 few TGTGCCTGGAGTGACCCAGGACAGGGTGACACCGGGGAGCTGTTTTTT CAWSDPGQGDTGELFF
. TRBJ2-7 TRBV24-1 few TGTGCCACCAGTGATGCGGGGCTAACATACGAGCAGTACTTC CATSDAGLTYEQYF
. TRBJ1-5 TRBV6-5 . TGTGCCACCACAATCGGACCGGGTCAGCCCCAGCATTTT CATTIGPGQPQHF
. TRBJ1-5 TRBV18 . TGTGCCAGCTCACCACAAACAGGGAATCGCAATCAGCCCCAGCATTTT CASSPQTGNRNQPQHF
. TRBJ2-5 TRBV19 once TGTGCCAGTAGTACTTCCCTGTGGCGGCAAGAGACCCAGTACTTC CASSTSLWRQETQYF
TRBD1 TRBJ2-7 TRBV4-1 . TGCGCCAGCGGGACAGTGGGCCAGGGGTACGAGCAGTACTTC CASGTVGQGYEQYF
TRBD2 TRBJ2-3 TRBV7-3 . TGTGCCAGCAGCTTATTACCGGGACTAGCGGGAGGAACAGATACGCAGTATTTT CASSLLPGLAGGTDTQYF
TRBD1 TRBJ2-1 TRBV29-1 . TGCAGCCTAGGGACAGGGGGCGGTCACAATGAGCAGTTCTTC CSLGTGGGHNEQFF
TRBD1 TRBJ1-1 TRBV14 . TGTGCCAGCAGCCCCGGACAGGGGGGAGTTGGAGCTTTCTTT CASSPGQGGVGAFF
. TRBJ1-3 TRBV19 . TGTGCCAGTAGTCCACCGGGCCTCTACTCTGGAAACACCATATATTTT CASSPPGLYSGNTIYF
. TRBJ2-3 TRBV25-1 . TGTGCCAGCAGTGGGGGGGGCACAGATACGCAGTATTTT CASSGGGTDTQYF
TRBD1 TRBJ2-7 TRBV3-1/TRBV3-2 . TGTGCCAGCAGACCCGGGACAGGGGGCTACGAGCAGTACTTC CASRPGTGGYEQYF
. TRBJ1-1 TRBV5-4 . TGTGCCAGCAGCTTTACCTTTTTAGATTTTGAAGCTTTCTTT CASSFTFLDFEAFF
. TRBJ2-7 TRBV18 . TGTGCCAGCTCACCCGACAGGAACTCCTACGAGCAGTACTTC CASSPDRNSYEQYF
TRBD1 TRBJ1-4 TRBV24-1 . TGTGCCACCAGTGAGGGACAGGATTACGAAAAACTGTTTTTT CATSEGQDYEKLFF
. TRBJ2-1 TRBV18 . TGTGCCAGCTCACCATCCGGGGTCCTTACAAACAATGAGCAGTTCTTC CASSPSGVLTNNEQFF
TRBD2 TRBJ2-1 TRBV10-1 . TGCGCGGCGGGAGATGTAAATGAGCAGTTCTTC CAAGDVNEQFF
. TRBJ2-1 TRBV6-5 . TGTGCCAGCAGTCCTGACATGTACAATGAGCAGTTCTTC CASSPDMYNEQFF
. TRBJ1-1 TRBV2 . TGTGCCAGCACGAATACTAACACTGAAGCTTTCTTT CASTNTNTEAFF
. TRBJ1-4 TRBV27 . TGTGCCAGCAGTTTAGGAGGCGGCTCTTCGGGTAATGAAAAACTGTTTTTT CASSLGGGSSGNEKLFF
. TRBJ2-3 TRBV9 . TGTGCCAGCAGCGTAGGCGGCAACCCTAGCACAGATACGCAGTATTTT CASSVGGNPSTDTQYF
TRBD1 TRBJ1-5 TRBV24-1 . TGTGCCACCAGTGATCTGGACAGGGAAGTGTATAGCAATCAGCCCCAGCATTTT CATSDLDREVYSNQPQHF
TRBD2 TRBJ2-1 TRBV6-5 few TGTGCCAGCAGTTTAAACCAGGGAGGGGAGTTCTTC CASSLNQGGEFF
. TRBJ2-7 TRBV27 . TGTGCCAGCAGTTCCCCCTCTCGCTCCTACGAGCAGTACTTC CASSSPSRSYEQYF
. TRBJ1-2 TRBV3-1/TRBV3-2 . TGTGCCAGCAGCCAAGCGACATCTAACTATGGCTACACCTTC CASSQATSNYGYTF
. TRBJ2-7 TRBV2 . TGTGCCAGCAGAGGGGACCCGATGCTCGAGCAGTACTTC CASRGDPMLEQYF
. TRBJ1-4 TRBV4-2 . TGTGCCAGCAGCCAAGAGGCGGGATTGAGGCGGAATGAAAAACTGTTTTTT CASSQEAGLRRNEKLFF
TRBD2 TRBJ2-1 TRBV5-8 . TGTGCCAGCAGCTTGGCAAAACTAGCGGGAGACTACAATGAGCAGTTCTTC CASSLAKLAGDYNEQFF
. TRBJ2-5 TRBV20-1 . TGCAGTGCTAGTTGGGTCGGTGCGTCTTTAAGGACCCAGTACTTC CSASWVGASLRTQYF
TRBD1 TRBJ1-5 TRBV6-6 . TGTGCCAGCAGGGACAGGATCCGTGTCGGACAGCCCCAGCATTTT CASRDRIRVGQPQHF
. TRBJ2-5 TRBV7-8 . TGTGCCAGCAGCCCCGGGGACTACCAAGAGACCCAGTACTTC CASSPGDYQETQYF
. TRBJ1-3 TRBV3-1/TRBV3-2 . TGTGCCAGCAGCCCCCGCCAGGGGTTGGGAAACACCATATATTTT CASSPRQGLGNTIYF
TRBD1 TRBJ1-2 TRBV7-9 . TGTGCCAGCAGCCCAGGGACAGGGTTGGATGGCTACACCTTC CASSPGTGLDGYTF
. TRBJ2-5 TRBV7-9 . TGTGCCAGCAGCTTAGACGTGGGGGCCCAAGAGACCCAGTACTTC CASSLDVGAQETQYF
. TRBJ2-3 TRBV10-3 . TGTGCCATCAGTGAGTCCGGAGATCCGGATACGCAGTATTTT CAISESGDPDTQYF
TRBD1 TRBJ1-1 TRBV19 . TGTGCCAGTAGCCCGGGACAGGGGGCAAACACTGAAGCTTTCTTT CASSPGQGANTEAFF
. TRBJ1-2 TRBV4-1 . TGCGCCAGCAGCCAAGAGACAGATTCTAACTATGGCTACACCTTC CASSQETDSNYGYTF
. TRBJ2-1 TRBV2 . TGTGCCAGCAGTGAGGCCGGCAGTTCCTACAATGAGCAGTTCTTC CASSEAGSSYNEQFF
. TRBJ2-7 TRBV11-3 . TGTGCCAGCAGCTGGCAGGGCCACGAGCAGTACTTC CASSWQGHEQYF
. TRBJ1-5 TRBV6-2/TRBV6-3 . TGTGCCAGCAGTTACGTAGGGAGAGGCAATCAGCCCCAGCATTTT CASSYVGRGNQPQHF
. TRBJ2-6 TRBV7-2 . TGTGCCAGCAGCTTATTAAGGGGTACTGGGGCCAACGTCCTGACTTTC CASSLLRGTGANVLTF
TRBD2 TRBJ2-1 TRBV6-5 few TGTGCCAGCAGCGAGACTAGCGGGAGGTACAATGAGCAGTTCTTC CASSETSGRYNEQFF
. TRBJ2-7 TRBV6-1 . TGTGCCAGCAGTGAGAGTGTGGGTAGCGGACCCTACGAGCAGTACTTC CASSESVGSGPYEQYF
. TRBJ2-7 TRBV6-6 . TGTGCCAGCAGCGATCGACAGGCTCCTCATTACGAGCAGTACTTC CASSDRQAPHYEQYF
TRBD2 TRBJ2-5 TRBV11-2 . TGTGCCAGCAGCTTAGAAATGCTGGGGGGGGAGACCCAGTACTTC CASSLEMLGGETQYF
. TRBJ2-1 TRBV13 once TGTGCCAGCAGCTTGGGCTCAGAGCAGTTCTTC CASSLGSEQFF
. TRBJ2-1 TRBV10-3 . TGTGCCATCAGTGAGTCCGAGGGCTACAATGAGCAGTTCTTC CAISESEGYNEQFF
TRBD2 TRBJ2-4 TRBV25-1 few TGTGCCAGCAGTGCGCCAGTCCTAGCGGTCCCGGGCATTCAGTACTTC CASSAPVLAVPGIQYF
. TRBJ2-5 TRBV2 . TGTGCCAGCAGTGAAGATATGGGGAGGGAGACCCAGTACTTC CASSEDMGRETQYF
TRBD2 TRBJ2-7 TRBV5-1 . TGCGCCAGCAGCAACGGACTAGCGGGATTGGAGCAGTACTTC CASSNGLAGLEQYF
TRBD1 TRBJ2-2 TRBV5-1 . TGCGCCAGCAGCTTCGCCCCAACAGGGGCGAACACCGGGGAGCTGTTTTTT CASSFAPTGANTGELFF
. TRBJ2-7 TRBV5-1 . TGCGCCAGCAGCTTGGCCCTCGCGGGCTACGAGCAGTACTTC CASSLALAGYEQYF
. TRBJ2-3 TRBV5-1 . TGCGCCAGCAGCTTGGATGTGGGCTCAGATACGCAGTATTTT CASSLDVGSDTQYF
. TRBJ1-6 TRBV5-4 . TGTGCCAGCAGCCCGACTGGGGATTCACCCCTCCACTTT CASSPTGDSPLHF
TRBD2 TRBJ2-1 TRBV25-1 . TGTGCCAGCAGTGGTCTAGCGGGAGTGGTTGAGCAGTTCTTC CASSGLAGVVEQFF
TRBD1 TRBJ2-5 TRBV4-1 . TGCGCCAGCAGCCATCCGGACAGGGAAGAGACCCAGTACTTC CASSHPDREETQYF
TRBD1 TRBJ2-5 TRBV19 . TGTGCCAGTAGTATCGGACAGGGCGTGGAGACCCAGTACTTC CASSIGQGVETQYF
. TRBJ2-7 TRBV5-1 once TGCGCCAGCAGCTTCTTAATTCAGAGTAGGAACTCCTACGAGCAGTACTTC CASSFLIQSRNSYEQYF